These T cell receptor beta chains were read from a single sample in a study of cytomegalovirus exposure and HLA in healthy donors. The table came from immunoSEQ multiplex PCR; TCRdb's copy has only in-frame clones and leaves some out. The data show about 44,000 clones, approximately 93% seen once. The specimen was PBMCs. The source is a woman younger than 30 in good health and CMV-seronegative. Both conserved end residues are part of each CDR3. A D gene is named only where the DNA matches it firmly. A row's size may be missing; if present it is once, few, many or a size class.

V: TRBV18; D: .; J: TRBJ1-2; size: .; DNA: TGTGCCAGCTCACCACGGGTACAGGACGATGGCTACACCTTC; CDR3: CASSPRVQDDGYTF
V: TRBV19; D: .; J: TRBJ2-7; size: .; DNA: TGTGCCAGTGCCGACAGCTACGAGCAGTACTTC; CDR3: CASADSYEQYF
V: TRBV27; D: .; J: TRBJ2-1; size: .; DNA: TGTGCCAGCAGTTTATTACAGGGAATATACAATGAGCAGTTCTTC; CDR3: CASSLLQGIYNEQFF
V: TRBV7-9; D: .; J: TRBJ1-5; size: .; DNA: TGTGCCAGCAGCTTAGGGACAGCTAATCAGCCCCAGCATTTT; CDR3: CASSLGTANQPQHF
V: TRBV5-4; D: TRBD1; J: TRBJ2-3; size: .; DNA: TGTGCCAGCAGCCTGGGGACAGAAGCTAGCACAGATACGCAGTATTTT; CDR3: CASSLGTEASTDTQYF
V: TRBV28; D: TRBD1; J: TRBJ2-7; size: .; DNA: TGTGCCAGCAGTTTACAACTGGACAGGCCCTACGAGCAGTACTTC; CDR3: CASSLQLDRPYEQYF
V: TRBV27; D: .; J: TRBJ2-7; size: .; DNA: TGTGCCAGCCCCCAAGGAGGTGGTGTCTCCTACGAGCAGTACTTC; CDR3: CASPQGGGVSYEQYF
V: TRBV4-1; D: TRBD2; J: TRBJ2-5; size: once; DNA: TGCGCCAGCAGCCTGGGACTAGCTGGAGAGACCCAGTACTTC; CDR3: CASSLGLAGETQYF
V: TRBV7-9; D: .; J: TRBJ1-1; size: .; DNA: TGTGCCAGCAGTTACGGGGGAAACACTGAAGCTTTCTTT; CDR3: CASSYGGNTEAFF
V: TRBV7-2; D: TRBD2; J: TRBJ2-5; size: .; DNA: TGTGCCCAAGATGGAAGGACTAGTGGAGAGACCCAGTACTTC; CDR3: CAQDGRTSGETQYF
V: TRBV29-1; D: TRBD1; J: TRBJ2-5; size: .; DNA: TGCAGCGTTGGACAGGGGCTGAGAGAGACCCAGTACTTC; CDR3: CSVGQGLRETQYF
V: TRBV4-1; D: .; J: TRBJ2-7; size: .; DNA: TGCGCCAGCAGCCAGGCCGGAGGCGAGCAGTACTTC; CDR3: CASSQAGGEQYF
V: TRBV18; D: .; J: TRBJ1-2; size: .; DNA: TGTGCCAGCTCACCAAGTCCGGGACACCCCTATGGCTACACCTTC; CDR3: CASSPSPGHPYGYTF
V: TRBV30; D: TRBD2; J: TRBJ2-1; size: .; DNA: TGTGCCTGGAGTGAAGCCGGACTAGCGGGAGTAGGGCCCCAGTTCTTC; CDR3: CAWSEAGLAGVGPQFF
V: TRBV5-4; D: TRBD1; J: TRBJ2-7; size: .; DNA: TGTGCCAGCAGTGGCGACAGGGCCTACGAGCAGTACTTC; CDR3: CASSGDRAYEQYF
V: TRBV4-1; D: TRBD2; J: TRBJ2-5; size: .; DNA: TGCGCCAGCAGCCAAGATCCAGGTAGCGGGGGGGCCTGGGAGACCCAGTACTTC; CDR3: CASSQDPGSGGAWETQYF
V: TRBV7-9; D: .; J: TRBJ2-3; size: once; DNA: TGTGCCAGCAGCTTAGGGGCTGGGGATACGCAGTATTTT; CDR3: CASSLGAGDTQYF
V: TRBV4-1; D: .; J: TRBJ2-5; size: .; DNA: TGCGCCAGCAGCTATACCGGGCAGGGAGGAGAGACCCAGTACTTC; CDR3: CASSYTGQGGETQYF
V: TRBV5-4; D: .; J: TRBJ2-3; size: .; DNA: TGTGCCAGCAGCTTAGCGAAGGCTAGCACAGATACGCAGTATTTT; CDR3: CASSLAKASTDTQYF
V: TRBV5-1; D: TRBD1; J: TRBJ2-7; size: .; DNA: TGCGCCAGCAGCCCTACGATTACAGGGGTCCACGAGCAGTACTTC; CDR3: CASSPTITGVHEQYF
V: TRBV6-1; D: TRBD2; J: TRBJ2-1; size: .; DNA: TGTGCCAGCAGTGAATCAGCGGGAACACCTTACAATGAGCAGTTCTTC; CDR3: CASSESAGTPYNEQFF
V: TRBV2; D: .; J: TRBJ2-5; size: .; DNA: TGTGCCAGCACCCGAGAGGACAGTCTCGCAGAGACCCAGTACTTC; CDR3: CASTREDSLAETQYF
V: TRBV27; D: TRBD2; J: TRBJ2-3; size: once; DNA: TGTGCCAGCAGTTTGGGACTAGGCACAGATACGCAGTATTTT; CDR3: CASSLGLGTDTQYF
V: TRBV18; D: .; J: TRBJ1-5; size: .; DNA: TGTGCCAGCTCACCAGGGAGAAATCAGCCCCAGCATTTT; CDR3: CASSPGRNQPQHF
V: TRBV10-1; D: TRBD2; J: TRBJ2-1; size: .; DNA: TGCGCCAGCAGTGTGGGGCCTAGCGGCGGCAATGAGCAGTTCTTC; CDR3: CASSVGPSGGNEQFF
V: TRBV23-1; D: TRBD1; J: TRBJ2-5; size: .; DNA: TGCGCCAGCAGTCAGTCCTCAGGGGGCAAGGAGACCCAGTACTTC; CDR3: CASSQSSGGKETQYF
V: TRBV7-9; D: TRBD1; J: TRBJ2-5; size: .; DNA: TGTGCCAGCAGCGGACAGGGTTGGTCTGGGGAGACCCAGTACTTC; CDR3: CASSGQGWSGETQYF
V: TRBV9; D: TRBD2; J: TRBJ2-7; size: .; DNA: TGTGCCAGCAGCGTATCAAGCGGGAGGGCCTACGAGCAGTACTTC; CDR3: CASSVSSGRAYEQYF
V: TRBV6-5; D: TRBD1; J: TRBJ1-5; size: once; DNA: TGTGCCAGCAGTCCCTCGACGGGACAGAATCAGCCCCAGCATTTT; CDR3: CASSPSTGQNQPQHF
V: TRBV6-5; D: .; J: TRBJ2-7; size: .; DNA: TGTGCCAGCGGCGACGGACAGCCCTACGAGCAGTACTTC; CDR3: CASGDGQPYEQYF
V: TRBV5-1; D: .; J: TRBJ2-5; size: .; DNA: TGCGCCAGCAGCTTGGGGGACTGGGAAGAGACCCAGTACTTC; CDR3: CASSLGDWEETQYF
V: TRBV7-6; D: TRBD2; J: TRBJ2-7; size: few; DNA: TGTGCCAGCAGCCTCGGGACTAGCGGGCCTAGGAGCTCCTACGAGCAGTACTTC; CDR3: CASSLGTSGPRSSYEQYF
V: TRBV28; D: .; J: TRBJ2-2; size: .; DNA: TGTGCCAGCAGTTGGACGGGGGACACCGGGGAGCTGTTTTTT; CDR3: CASSWTGDTGELFF
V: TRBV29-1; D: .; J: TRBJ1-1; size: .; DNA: TGCAGCGTTGACACAGGGACGAACACTGAAGCTTTCTTT; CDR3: CSVDTGTNTEAFF
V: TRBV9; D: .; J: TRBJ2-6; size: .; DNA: TGTGCCAGCAGCACCAGCGCTGGGGCCAACGTCCTGACTTTC; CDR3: CASSTSAGANVLTF
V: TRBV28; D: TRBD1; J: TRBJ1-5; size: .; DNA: TGTGCCAGCAGTCCGGACAGGGACGAAAATCAGCCCCAGCATTTT; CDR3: CASSPDRDENQPQHF
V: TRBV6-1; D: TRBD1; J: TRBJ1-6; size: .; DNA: TGTGCCAGCAGTGAAGACAGGGGGAATTCACCCCTCCACTTT; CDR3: CASSEDRGNSPLHF
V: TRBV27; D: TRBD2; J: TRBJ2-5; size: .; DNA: TGTGCCAGCAGTTTAAGGAGTGGGGCGGGGGGGCGCCGGGAGACCCAGTACTTC; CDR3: CASSLRSGAGGRRETQYF
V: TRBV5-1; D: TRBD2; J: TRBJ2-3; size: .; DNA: TGCGCCAGCAGCTTAAGTTCAGCGGGGACCGGATTGATAGACACAGATACGCAGTATTTT; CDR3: CASSLSSAGTGLIDTDTQYF
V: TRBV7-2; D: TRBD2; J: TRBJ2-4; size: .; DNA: TGTGCCAGCAGCTTTGGGGGGGGAAACATTCAGTACTTC; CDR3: CASSFGGGNIQYF
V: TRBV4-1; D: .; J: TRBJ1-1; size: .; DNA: TGCGCCAGCAGCCAAGATCCGGGGGATGAAGCTTTCTTT; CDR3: CASSQDPGDEAFF
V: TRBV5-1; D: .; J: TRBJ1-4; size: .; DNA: TGCGCCAGCAGCTCCACGGAGTCCAATGAAAAACTGTTTTTT; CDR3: CASSSTESNEKLFF
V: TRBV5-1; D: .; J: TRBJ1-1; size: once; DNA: TGCGCCAGCAGCCCCGTACCGGGGAACACTGAAGCTTTCTTT; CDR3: CASSPVPGNTEAFF
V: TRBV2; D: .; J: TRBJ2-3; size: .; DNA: TGTGCCAGCAGTGAAGCGCGTACTCTCACAGATACGCAGTATTTT; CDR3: CASSEARTLTDTQYF
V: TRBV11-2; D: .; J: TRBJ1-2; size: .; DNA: TGTGCCAGCAGCCCTTGGGTATCGGGAGGAGACTATGGCTACACCTTC; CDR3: CASSPWVSGGDYGYTF
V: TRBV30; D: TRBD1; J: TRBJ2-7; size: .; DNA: TGTGCCTGGAGTGTCGGGACAGTGTCCTACGAGCAGTACTTC; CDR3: CAWSVGTVSYEQYF
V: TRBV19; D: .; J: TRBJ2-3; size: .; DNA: TGTGCCAGTAGTATGGTAAGCGATACAGATACGCAGTATTTT; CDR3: CASSMVSDTDTQYF
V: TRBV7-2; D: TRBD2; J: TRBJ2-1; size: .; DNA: TGTGCCAGCAGCTTAGAGGGAGGGCATGCCAATGAGCAGTTCTTC; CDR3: CASSLEGGHANEQFF
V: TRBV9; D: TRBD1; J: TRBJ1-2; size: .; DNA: TGTGCCAGCAGCGTAGCTTCAGGGGGTCCCTATGGCTACACCTTC; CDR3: CASSVASGGPYGYTF
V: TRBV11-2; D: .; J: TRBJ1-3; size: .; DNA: TGTGCCAGCAGCTTAAACTTTTTCGACATACTCTCTGGAAACACCATATATTTT; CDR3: CASSLNFFDILSGNTIYF
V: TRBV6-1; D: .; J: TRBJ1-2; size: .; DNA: TGTGCCAGCAGTGAACTAGGGGTCTCTGGCTACACCTTC; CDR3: CASSELGVSGYTF
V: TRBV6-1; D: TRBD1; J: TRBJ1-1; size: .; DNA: TGTGCCAGCAGACCGGGACAGGGGAGTTATGAAGCTTTCTTT; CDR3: CASRPGQGSYEAFF
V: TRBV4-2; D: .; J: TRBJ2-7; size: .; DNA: TGTGCCAGCAGCCAAGGGGGGCCCTACGAGCAGTACTTC; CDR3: CASSQGGPYEQYF
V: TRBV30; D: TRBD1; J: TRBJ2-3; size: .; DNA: TGTGCCTGGAGCCGGGGAGGACAGGGAGCAGATACGCAGTATTTT; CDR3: CAWSRGGQGADTQYF
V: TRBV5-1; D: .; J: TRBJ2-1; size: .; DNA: TGCGCCAGCAGCTTGTCTACGATCAATGAGCAGTTCTTC; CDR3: CASSLSTINEQFF